Listed here are 26 T cell receptor beta chains from one sample, sequenced in a study of beta chain features in type 1 diabetes. The whole isolated RNA underwent reverse transcription, so sequencing captured expressed TCRB transcripts. Assay used: immunoSEQ multiplex PCR; TCRdb lists only in-frame clones, some missing. Among some 330,000 clones listed, around 10% were seen once. Sequenced: naive CD4+ T cells from blood. Every receptor here comes from a woman between 25 and 40 years old in good health.

J is TRBJ1-1 and V is TRBV15; 7 bases match TRBD1. CDR3 size: 14 residues. In germline, CDR1 is LNHNV, CDR2 YYDKDF (reference sequence). Unmatched junction bases numbered 4, after V lost 1 base and J lost 5 bases. The CDR3 is CATSRGVRGTEAFF. The CDR3 DNA is TGTGCCACCAGCAGAGGTGTCAGGGGGACTGAAGCTTTCTTT.

This clone has more than one count but fewer than ten. This chain uses TRBV30 with TRBJ1-5; D gene uncertain. The V end was cut by 3 bases, the J end by 4 bases, with 10 bases between. The CDR3 sequence is 13 residues long. Germline V lookup: CDR1 GTSNPN, CDR2 SVGIG (reference sequence). In nucleotides, the CDR3 is TGTGCCTGGAGCCGGGGTCGAAATCAGCCCCAGCATTTT. As protein: CAWSRGRNQPQHF.

The rearrangement uses TRBV29-1 and TRBJ1-1; D perhaps matches TRBD1 (6 bases). CDR3 length: 15 residues. CDR1 and CDR2 (germline): SQVTM, ANQGSEA. V lost 4 bases and J 1 base, leaving 16 bases between the germline ends. CDR3 protein: CSVGSLDRKNTEAFF. The CDR3 nucleotides are TGCAGCGTTGGATCCCTTGACAGGAAGAACACTGAAGCTTTCTTT.

The genes are TRBV6-5 and TRBJ1-5, with D possibly matching TRBD1 (6 bases). V lost 10 bases and J lost 2, with 12 bases in between. From germline, CDR1 is MNHEY and CDR2 SVGAGI. This CDR3 is built from 13 residues. CDR3 in DNA: TGTGCCACTAGAGCAGGGGGCAATCAGCCCCAGCATTTT. It yields the protein CATRAGGNQPQHF.

In its sample, this clone was seen a few times. The chain joins TRBV9 to TRBJ2-7, with 8 bases fitting TRBD2. V was pared by 4 bases and J by 12 bases, with 12 bases of the junction left unmatched. Germline lookup yields CDR1 SGDLS and CDR2 YYNGEE. The CDR3 runs 13 residues. The CDR3 DNA reads TGTGCCAGCAGCACACTAGCGGAGGGCCGACTGTACTTC. It yields the protein CASSTLAEGRLYF.

The rearrangement uses TRBV29-1 and TRBJ2-1; 9 bases match TRBD2. The CDR3 covers 14 residues. Germline V gene lookup returns CDR1 SQVTM and CDR2 ANQGSEA. V lost 8 bases and J lost 3; bases outside the gene matches: 8. The chain's CDR3 is CSSSGAGGYNEQFF. The CDR3 region has the DNA TGCAGCTCGAGCGGAGCGGGAGGCTACAATGAGCAGTTCTTC.

This clone was detected a few times. The chain links TRBV2 to TRBJ2-7; the match to TRBD1 covers 9 bases. The CDR3 loop spans 15 amino acids. Germline V gene lookup returns CDR1 SNHLY and CDR2 FYNNEI. The trim removed 8 bases at V and 1 base at J, leaving 9 bases unmatched. CDR3 region: CASRPGQGRSYEQYF. CDR3 in DNA: TGTGCCAGCCGTCCGGGACAGGGTCGGTCCTACGAGCAGTACTTC.

The rearrangement uses TRBV15 and TRBJ1-5; 9 positions agree with TRBD1. The J segment lost 2 bases and the V segment lost 3 bases, leaving 5 bases of the junction unmatched. The CDR3 sequence is 16 residues long. The germline gives CDR1 LNHNV, CDR2 YYDKDF (reference sequence). The CDR3 region is CATSRDRGGGNQPQHF. The CDR3 DNA sequence: TGTGCCACCAGCAGGGACAGGGGAGGAGGCAATCAGCCCCAGCATTTT.

The chain combines TRBV27 with TRBJ2-7; maybe TRBD1 (6 bases). The CDR3 is 15 amino acids. CDR1 MNHEY and CDR2 SMNVEV come from the germline V gene (reference sequence). V lost 0 bases to trimming and J lost 2 bases, with 11 bases between them. The CDR3 reads CASSLSPRGTYEQYF. The CDR3 DNA is TGTGCCAGCAGTTTATCGCCCAGGGGAACCTACGAGCAGTACTTC.

The chain combines TRBV6-1 with TRBJ2-5; unclear D gene. The germline V gene encodes CDR1 MNHNS and CDR2 SASEGT. This CDR3 is 13 amino acids long. V lost 2 bases and J 3 bases, leaving 7 bases between the germline ends. This CDR3 reads CASSELAEETQYF. The CDR3 DNA reads as TGTGCCAGCAGTGAACTGGCAGAAGAGACCCAGTACTTC.

This clone was observed once. The V and J genes are TRBV10-3 and TRBJ2-1; 7 nucleotides match TRBD2. V gave up 8 bases and J gave up 4 bases; unmatched junction bases: 5. Germline V gives CDR1 ENHRY, CDR2 SYGVKD. The length of the CDR3 is 13 residues. In nucleotides, the CDR3 is TGTGCCATCTGCCCAGCGGGGTACAATGAGCAGTTCTTC. It encodes CAICPAGYNEQFF.

The genes are TRBV30 and TRBJ1-2; D perhaps matches TRBD1 (6 bases). V lost 3 bases, J lost 1 base, and 9 bases lay in between. Germline loops: CDR1 GTSNPN, CDR2 SVGIG (reference sequence). The CDR3 runs 13 residues. The CDR3 spells CAWSADSNYGYTF. The CDR3 region has the DNA TGTGCCTGGAGCGCGGACAGTAACTATGGCTACACCTTC. Full variable domain (remainder filled in from reference TRBV30 and TRBJ1-2): SQTIHQWPATLVQPVGSPLSLECTVEGTSNPNLYWYRQAAGRGLQLLFYSVGIGQISSEVPQNLSASRPQDRQFILSSKKLLLSDSGFYLCAWSADSNYGYTFGSGTRLTVV.

This clone was observed a few times. The chain uses TRBV6-8 and TRBJ1-5; no reliable D call. Germline assignment: CDR1 MNHGY and CDR2 SAAAGT. This CDR3 has 15 residues. V was cut by 4 bases and J by 2 bases, with 12 bases left in between. CDR3 protein: CASSFCQAGNQPQHF. In DNA, the CDR3 is TGTGCCAGCAGTTTCTGCCAGGCTGGCAATCAGCCCCAGCATTTT.

The CDR3, as DNA: TGTGCCAGCAGCTCACACGTCCGAGGCACTGAAGCTTTCTTT. Amino acid sequence: CASSSHVRGTEAFF. This sequence joins TRBV14 and TRBJ1-1; D remains ambiguous. Deletions cut 5 bases from V and 4 bases from J, with 14 bases between. Germline lookup yields CDR1 SGHDN and CDR2 FVKESK. This CDR3 region has 14 residues. Looking up the rest from reference TRBV14 and TRBJ1-1 gives the full variable domain: EAGVTQFPSHSVIEKGQTVTLRCDPISGHDNLYWYRRVMGKEIKFLLHFVKESKQDESGMPNNRFLAERTGGTYSTLKVQPAELEDSGVYFCASSSHVRGTEAFFGQGTRLTVV.

V and J are TRBV7-9 and TRBJ2-5; unclear D gene. V was trimmed by 2 bases and J by 5 bases, leaving 15 bases between them. This CDR3 contains 15 residues. The germline CDR1 and CDR2 sequences are SEHNR and FQNEAQ (reference sequence). CDR3 region: CASSLPLVLKETQYF. The CDR3 nucleotides read TGTGCCAGCAGCTTACCCCTAGTCCTCAAGGAGACCCAGTACTTC.

There are a few counts of this clone. This chain joins TRBV13 and TRBJ2-1; weak D call: TRBD2 (6 bases). Trimming took off 5 bases at V and 9 bases at J, with 14 bases between the two ends. Germline values: CDR1 PRHDT, CDR2 FYEKMQ (reference sequence). The CDR3 spans 13 residues. CDR3 sequence reads: CASSRGKAGEQFF. CDR3 in DNA: TGTGCCAGCAGCCGGGGGAAGGCGGGTGAGCAGTTCTTC.

The V call is TRBV19, the J call TRBJ1-2; TRBD1 matches at 7 bases. The CDR3 is made up of 14 amino acids. Germline V gene sequence: CDR1 LNHDA, CDR2 SQIVND (reference sequence). V dropped 5 bases and J dropped 8; count of bases not matched to a gene: 11. The CDR3 loop is CASSDRDRVLGYTF. The CDR3 region has the DNA TGTGCCAGTAGTGACCGGGACAGAGTCCTGGGCTACACCTTC.

This chain connects TRBV11-1 to TRBJ2-2, with 8 bases aligning to TRBD2. V trimming: 6 bases; J trimming: 6 bases; junction bases outside the gene matches: 18. The length of the CDR3 is 18 residues. The germline V gene has CDR1 SGHAT and CDR2 FQDESV (reference sequence). CDR3 DNA: TGTGCCAGCAGTCCTTCGACCGGGACTAGGAGTTACGCCGGGGAGCTGTTTTTT. This translates into CASSPSTGTRSYAGELFF.

This chain uses TRBV28 with TRBJ2-5; 8 bases are a match to TRBD1. V lost 7 bases and J lost 1; bases outside the gene matches: 8. This CDR3 comprises 15 residues. Germline CDR1 and CDR2: MDHEN and SYDVKM. The CDR3 DNA follows: TGTGCCAGCACCCTCGGGACAGGACCCCAAGAGACCCAGTACTTC. It translates to CASTLGTGPQETQYF.

This clone was detected a few times. For the CDR3, the DNA is TGTGCCAGCAGTGAATCCAGGACAGGGGGCGACGAGCAGTACTTC. Translated: CASSESRTGGDEQYF. The gene calls are TRBV25-1 and TRBJ2-7; TRBD1 aligns across 11 bases. V dropped 1 base and J dropped 5; count of bases not matched to a gene: 4. CDR1 is MGHDK and CDR2 is SYGVNS in the germline V gene. The CDR3 consists of 15 residues.

This clone was seen only a few times. The rearrangement joins TRBV30 to TRBJ2-7; D gene unclear. Germline V CDR1 and CDR2: GTSNPN, SVGIG (reference sequence). V shed 0 bases and J shed 7 bases, with 7 bases lying between them. The CDR3 loop spans 11 amino acids. The CDR3 is CAWSVLWEQYF. For the CDR3, the DNA is TGTGCCTGGAGTGTACTTTGGGAGCAGTACTTC.

The chain uses TRBV9 and TRBJ2-5; the D gene is possibly TRBD1 (6 bases). Trimming cost V 4 bases and J 5 bases, with 15 bases left between them. The CDR3 runs 14 residues. Per the germline V gene, CDR1 is SGDLS and CDR2 is YYNGEE. CDR3 DNA: TGTGCCAGCAGCCCTAGACAGGAAGGGGAGACCCAGTACTTC. Translated, it gives CASSPRQEGETQYF. The full variable domain, its missing parts supplied by reference TRBV9 and TRBJ2-5, is DSGVTQTPKHLITATGQRVTLRCSPRSGDLSVYWYQQSLDQGLQFLIQYYNGEERAKGNILERFSAQQFPDLHSELNLSSLELGDSALYFCASSPRQEGETQYFGPGTRLLVL.

V gene TRBV30 combines with J gene TRBJ2-7; D is possibly TRBD1 (5 bases). Trimming stripped 3 bases from V and 3 bases from J, with 9 bases between. CDR1 and CDR2 from the germline V gene are GTSNPN and SVGIG (reference sequence). This CDR3 contains 12 residues. The CDR3 sequence is CAWRTARYEQYF. In DNA form, the CDR3 reads TGTGCCTGGAGGACAGCTCGCTACGAGCAGTACTTC.

The rearrangement links TRBV28 to TRBJ2-3; 15 bases fit TRBD2. Germline lookup yields CDR1 MDHEN and CDR2 SYDVKM. The CDR3 runs 23 residues. V lost 4 bases to trimming and J lost 4 bases; unmatched junction nucleotides: 24. CDR3 protein: CASSSTAPGLAGGPYEGADTQYF. CDR3 DNA sequence: TGTGCCAGCAGTTCCACCGCACCGGGACTAGCGGGAGGCCCCTACGAAGGGGCAGATACGCAGTATTTT. The full variable domain, completed using reference TRBV28 and TRBJ2-3, is DVKVTQSSRYLVKRTGEKVFLECVQDMDHENMFWYRQDPGLGLRLIYFSYDVKMKEKGDIPEGYSVSREKKERFSLILESASTNQTSMYLCASSSTAPGLAGGPYEGADTQYFGPGTRLTVL.

The table lists this clone with a few counts. The chain uses TRBV2 and TRBJ1-4, with D perhaps matching TRBD1 (6 bases). Germline-derived CDR1 and CDR2 are SNHLY and FYNNEI. With 6 bases removed from V and 8 bases from J, the gap between germline ends came to 13 bases. This CDR3 contains 13 residues. This CDR3 reads CASRQGLSEKLFF. Here the CDR3 DNA reads TGTGCCAGCAGACAGGGTCTTTCGGAAAAACTGTTTTTT.

The chain is built from TRBV7-2 and TRBJ2-7, with unresolved D. The V and J ends lost 4 bases and 2 bases respectively, with 12 bases between them. This CDR3 comprises 14 residues. Germline V gives CDR1 SGHTA, CDR2 FQGNSA. CDR3 DNA sequence: TGTGCCAGCAGCTCCATACAGAGAACCTACGAGCAGTACTTC. This codes for CASSSIQRTYEQYF.